Listed below are T cell receptor beta chains from one sample, sequenced in a study of blood T cell repertoires in COVID-19. Profiling relied on immunoSEQ multiplex PCR, and the TCRdb table lists in-frame clones only, not all of them. The sample includes 490,000 or so clones, about 85% seen only once; the top ten take more than 7.5%. The material sequenced was PBMCs or T cells enriched from blood (not recorded which). The receptors derive from a woman aged 60-75 years who had recovered from COVID-19. The CDR3 runs from the conserved cysteine through the conserved F or W. D genes are given only for firm matches. Size is stated for part of the rows, as once, few or many counts, or as a class when the clone is expanded.

>TRBV4-1|.|.|18|TRBJ2-3
CASSQEALTGVLTDTQYF
TGCGCCAGCAGCCAAGAGGCCCTTACGGGGGTGTTGACAGATACGCAGTATTTT
>TRBV6-1|TRBD1|few|14|TRBJ1-6
CASSDTGVRSPLHF
TGTGCCAGCAGTGATACAGGGGTTCGTTCACCCCTCCACTTT
>TRBV2|TRBD1|.|17|TRBJ1-4
CASSVTGQSLLGMKLFF
TGTGCCAGCAGTGTTACGGGACAGTCGCTTTTGGGGATGAAACTGTTTTTT
>TRBV29-1|.|.|14|TRBJ1-3
CSVEDTAHGNTIYF
TGCAGCGTTGAAGATACCGCGCACGGAAACACCATATATTTT
>TRBV9|.|.|15|TRBJ1-1
CASSVDRRVNTEAFF
TGTGCCAGCAGCGTAGATCGCAGGGTGAACACTGAAGCTTTCTTT
>TRBV11-3|TRBD1|.|16|TRBJ2-2
CASSLSGTVNTGELFF
TGTGCCAGCAGCTTGTCCGGGACAGTGAACACCGGGGAGCTGTTTTTT
>TRBV2|.|.|12|TRBJ1-2
CASSQGSGGYTF
TGTGCCAGCAGTCAGGGGTCGGGGGGCTACACCTTC
>TRBV18|TRBD2|.|13|TRBJ2-4
CASSRSGGNIQYF
TGTGCCAGCTCTCGAAGCGGGGGAAACATTCAGTACTTC
>TRBV24-1|TRBD2|.|16|TRBJ2-3
CATTDSTSGPTDTQYF
TGTGCCACCACCGATTCGACTAGCGGTCCCACAGATACGCAGTATTTT
>TRBV30|TRBD2|once|14|TRBJ2-3
CAWRWGGSTDTQYF
TGTGCCTGGAGGTGGGGGGGTAGCACAGATACGCAGTATTTT
>TRBV6-5|.|.|13|TRBJ2-2
CASTKRGTGELFF
TGTGCCAGCACAAAGAGGGGGACCGGGGAGCTGTTTTTT
>TRBV12-3/TRBV12-4|.|few|12|TRBJ1-1
CASSLGPGEAFF
TGTGCCAGCAGTTTAGGACCGGGTGAAGCTTTCTTT
>TRBV3-1/TRBV3-2|.|.|15|TRBJ1-5
CASSQDGGANQPQHF
TGTGCCAGCAGCCAAGATGGGGGGGCTAATCAGCCCCAGCATTTT
>TRBV19|.|.|15|TRBJ1-5
CASSIAGYSNQPQHF
TGTGCCAGTAGTATCGCGGGTTATAGCAATCAGCCCCAGCATTTT
>TRBV5-1|TRBD1|many|14|TRBJ1-1
CASSSQGGNTEAFF
TGCGCCAGCAGCTCACAGGGGGGGAACACTGAAGCTTTCTTT
>TRBV6-2/TRBV6-3|.|.|12|TRBJ2-2
CASSSTTGELFF
TGTGCCAGCAGTTCCACTACCGGGGAGCTGTTTTTT
>TRBV9|.|.|15|TRBJ1-2
CASSVGAGYNYGYTF
TGTGCCAGCAGCGTAGGAGCAGGATATAACTATGGCTACACCTTC
>TRBV18|.|.|14|TRBJ1-4
CASSLGRGNEKLFF
TGTGCCAGCTCCCTCGGAAGGGGTAATGAAAAACTGTTTTTT
>TRBV10-3|.|.|15|TRBJ2-1
CAISESTSRYNEQFF
TGTGCCATCAGTGAGTCAACTAGTAGGTACAATGAGCAGTTCTTC
>TRBV7-9|.|.|13|TRBJ2-4
CASSVGPRNIQYF
TGTGCCAGCAGCGTGGGCCCCAGAAACATTCAGTACTTC
>TRBV11-2|.|.|13|TRBJ2-3
CASSPLDTRTQYF
TGTGCCAGCAGCCCACTCGACACCCGGACGCAGTATTTT
>TRBV30|.|.|12|TRBJ2-1
CAWNRGGNEQFF
TGTGCCTGGAATCGGGGAGGCAATGAGCAGTTCTTC
>TRBV7-9|TRBD1|.|14|TRBJ1-1
CASSLVTGATEAFF
TGTGCCAGCAGCTTAGTTACAGGGGCCACTGAAGCTTTCTTT
>TRBV18|TRBD2|once|16|TRBJ2-1
CASSPWASGGYNEQFF
TGTGCCAGCTCACCATGGGCTAGCGGGGGCTACAATGAGCAGTTCTTC
>TRBV4-1|TRBD2|.|17|TRBJ2-3
CASSQEARTSGGGTQYF
TGCGCCAGCAGCCAAGAAGCGAGGACTAGCGGGGGGGGTACGCAGTATTTT
>TRBV5-1|TRBD1|.|16|TRBJ1-1
CASSLTPQGGNTEAFF
TGCGCCAGCAGCTTGACCCCACAGGGGGGGAACACTGAAGCTTTCTTT
>TRBV4-1|.|.|14|TRBJ2-3
CASSQDGRPQNQYF
TGCGCCAGCAGCCAAGATGGGCGTCCTCAGAATCAGTATTTT
>TRBV19|TRBD2|.|14|TRBJ2-1
CARESGGFYNEQFF
TGTGCCAGGGAAAGCGGGGGGTTCTACAATGAGCAGTTCTTC
>TRBV25-1|.|once|15|TRBJ2-3
CASMTDDTSTDTQYF
TGTGCCAGCATGACTGACGATACTAGCACAGATACGCAGTATTTT
>TRBV2|TRBD1|.|15|TRBJ2-2
CATSEGQVNTGELFF
TGTGCCACCTCTGAGGGACAGGTGAACACCGGGGAGCTGTTTTTT
>TRBV18|TRBD2|once|17|TRBJ2-5
CASSPLRTGGGEETQYF
TGTGCCAGCTCACCCCTTCGCACCGGGGGAGGGGAGGAGACCCAGTACTTC
>TRBV2|TRBD1|.|15|TRBJ1-5
CASSETGIDNQPQHF
TGTGCCAGCAGTGAGACAGGGATCGACAATCAGCCCCAGCATTTT
>TRBV9|TRBD2|.|15|TRBJ2-3
CASSVGRGGSDTQYF
TGTGCCAGCAGCGTAGGGCGGGGGGGCTCAGATACGCAGTATTTT
>TRBV5-1|TRBD1|.|15|TRBJ1-5
CASSQGTGTGQPQHF
TGCGCCAGCAGCCAGGGGACAGGGACGGGGCAGCCCCAGCATTTT
>TRBV10-2|.|once|16|TRBJ1-1
CASSLPKTGFLTEAFF
TGCGCCAGCAGTCTCCCCAAAACAGGGTTCCTCACTGAAGCTTTCTTT
>TRBV18|.|few|12|TRBJ2-1
CASSPGNNEQFF
TGTGCCAGCTCACCGGGCAACAATGAGCAGTTCTTC
>TRBV5-1|.|once|15|TRBJ2-2
CASSPGLLNTGELFF
TGCGCCAGCAGCCCTGGACTGCTGAACACCGGGGAGCTGTTTTTT
>TRBV27|.|.|15|TRBJ2-2
CASSPRGSNTGELFF
TGTGCCAGCAGTCCAAGGGGCTCCAACACCGGGGAGCTGTTTTTT
>TRBV10-1|.|once|14|TRBJ2-3
CASSELGATDTQYF
TGCGCCAGCAGTGAACTCGGAGCAACAGATACGCAGTATTTT
>TRBV29-1|TRBD1|few|14|TRBJ2-7
CSVEKPGGSYEQYF
TGCAGCGTTGAAAAACCAGGGGGTTCCTACGAGCAGTACTTC
>TRBV10-2|.|.|12|TRBJ1-5
CASSAGVQPQHF
TGCGCCAGCAGTGCGGGGGTTCAGCCCCAGCATTTT
>TRBV24-1|TRBD1|.|15|TRBJ1-1
CATSDPSTGDTEAFF
TGTGCCACCAGTGATCCTAGCACAGGGGACACTGAAGCTTTCTTT
>TRBV7-9|.|.|19|TRBJ2-3
CASSLEFLEYSSSTDTQYF
TGTGCCAGCAGCTTAGAATTTCTCGAGTACAGCTCTAGCACAGATACGCAGTATTTT
>TRBV16|TRBD1|once|15|TRBJ1-5
CASSQSEGAGQPQHF
TGTGCCAGCAGCCAATCTGAGGGGGCGGGACAGCCCCAGCATTTT
>TRBV12-5|.|.|16|TRBJ1-5
CASGLVIGGANQPQHF
TGTGCTAGTGGTTTGGTAATTGGGGGGGCCAATCAGCCCCAGCATTTT
>TRBV5-6|TRBD2|.|18|TRBJ2-3
CASSWRRSGTSNTDTQYF
TGTGCCAGCAGCTGGAGAAGGAGTGGGACTAGTAACACAGATACGCAGTATTTT
>TRBV10-3|.|.|14|TRBJ1-5
CAISPQGTEQPQHF
TGTGCCATCAGTCCCCAGGGGACGGAACAGCCCCAGCATTTT
>TRBV4-1|TRBD1|.|16|TRBJ1-1
CASSPGQGKTVTEAFF
TGCGCCAGCAGCCCCGGACAGGGAAAAACTGTGACTGAAGCTTTCTTT
>TRBV19|.|.|14|TRBJ1-1
CASTPAVEFTEAFF
TGTGCCAGTACCCCGGCGGTAGAGTTCACTGAAGCTTTCTTT
>TRBV3-1/TRBV3-2|.|.|14|TRBJ1-2
CASSSYRINYGYTF
TGTGCCAGCAGTTCTTACAGGATTAACTATGGCTACACCTTC
>TRBV5-6|.|once|14|TRBJ1-6
CASSWREFDSPLHF
TGTGCCAGCAGCTGGAGGGAGTTTGATTCACCCCTCCACTTT
>TRBV6-4|.|.|13|TRBJ1-1
CASSKWEDTEAFF
TGTGCCAGCAGTAAATGGGAGGACACTGAAGCTTTCTTT